The clone carrying this T cell receptor (beta chain) has just one count. This entry is derived from a study of cytomegalovirus exposure and HLA in healthy donors. V shed 4 bases and J shed 7 bases, with 13 bases lying between them. Germline V lookup: CDR1 SGHTA, CDR2 FQGNSA. The CDR3 consists of 13 residues. PCR used 60 Vbeta primers and 13 Jbeta primers. The table came from immunoSEQ multiplex PCR; TCRdb's copy has only in-frame clones and leaves some out. Among around 180,000 clones listed, roughly 75% were seen once. This clonotype was sampled from a man aged 35-49 years in good health and CMV-seronegative. The chain links TRBV7-2 to TRBJ1-2, with a tentative D call TRBD1 (5 bases). Sequenced sample: PBMCs. The CDR3 coding sequence is TGTGCCAGCAGCTCTACAGGTCCCGGTGGCTACACCTTC. This translates into CASSSTGPGGYTF. The full variable domain, its missing parts supplied by reference TRBV7-2 and TRBJ1-2, is GAGVSQSPSNKVTEKGKDVELRCDPISGHTALYWYRQSLGQGLEFLIYFQGNSAPDKSGLPSDRFSAERTGGSVSTLTIQRTQQEDSAVYLCASSSTGPGGYTFGSGTRLTVV.